A single sample gave rise to the 24 T cell receptor beta chains below, sequenced in a study of human T cells and chemical hapten exposure. Indicated time point: patch test 1, 2 weeks after DPC sensitization. Stated treatment: therapeutic diphenylcyclopropenone sensitization with weekly scalp DPC. TCRdb itself ran the RACE reads through MiXCR, one entry per CDR3 protein. The data show roughly 180,000 distinct CDR3 sequences, approximately 20% seen once. Sequenced material: whole blood, taken in connection with sensitization to the hapten diphenylcyclopropenone (DPC). The origin of the receptors is a woman in her forties or fifties with alopecia areata. Some clones in this sample may be carry-over from other donors' samples.

Only a few counts were recorded for this clonotype. This chain joins TRBV29-1 and TRBJ2-1; perhaps TRBD2 as D (5 bases). The CDR3 consists of 14 residues. The V end lost 6 bases, the J end lost 5 bases, and 17 bases lay between the germline ends. Germline CDR1 and CDR2: SQVTM and ANQGSEA. CDR3 sequence reads: CSVLGLPDHNEQFF. CDR3 coding DNA: TGCAGCGTGCTCGGACTCCCCGACCACAATGAGCAGTTCTTC.

This chain uses TRBV2 with TRBJ1-6, with TRBD1 as a possible D gene (5 bases). This CDR3 is 15 amino acids long. V was trimmed by 6 bases and J by 6 bases, leaving 15 bases between them. Germline loops: CDR1 SNHLY, CDR2 FYNNEI. The chain's CDR3 is CASSGAGTGNSPLHF. The CDR3, as DNA: TGTGCCAGCAGCGGAGCGGGGACGGGTAATTCACCCCTCCACTTT. The whole variable domain, remainder taken from reference TRBV2 and TRBJ1-6, is EPEVTQTPSHQVTQMGQEVILRCVPISNHLYFYWYRQILGQKVEFLVSFYNNEISEKSEIFDDQFSVERPDGSNFTLKIRSTKLEDSAMYFCASSGAGTGNSPLHFGNGTRLTVT.

This clonotype was recorded a few times. The J gene is TRBJ2-3, the V gene TRBV11-1; 12 bases line up with TRBD2. The ends lost 5 bases at V and 2 bases at J; junction bases unmatched: 5. CDR3 length equals 16 residues. Germline-derived CDR1 and CDR2 are SGHAT and FQDESV (reference sequence). The DNA of the CDR3 is TGTGCCAGCAGCCCATGGACTAGCGGGGTCACAGATACGCAGTATTTT. It encodes CASSPWTSGVTDTQYF.

This clonotype was recorded a few times. The rearrangement links TRBV5-1 to TRBJ1-4; D is uncertain. V was trimmed by 6 bases and J by 3 bases, leaving 15 bases between them. CDR3 size: 15 residues. Germline lookup yields CDR1 SGHRS and CDR2 YFSETQ. The CDR3 region is CASTIEGIANEKLFF. In DNA, the CDR3 is TGCGCCAGCACCATTGAGGGTATCGCTAATGAAAAACTGTTTTTT. Together with reference TRBV5-1 and TRBJ1-4, the CDR3 gives the full variable domain: KAGVTQTPRYLIKTRGQQVTLSCSPISGHRSVSWYQQTPGQGLQFLFEYFSETQRNKGNFPGRFSGRQFSNSRSEMNVSTLELGDSALYLCASTIEGIANEKLFFGSGTQLSVL.

The chain links TRBV12-3 or TRBV12-4 to TRBJ2-2, with 8 positions matching TRBD1. V lost 3 bases to trimming and J lost 8 bases; unmatched junction nucleotides: 8. There are 15 residues in the CDR3. The CDR3 reads CASSFGQGWLGELFF. In DNA, the CDR3 is TGTGCCAGCAGTTTTGGACAGGGATGGTTAGGGGAGCTGTTTTTT.

The sample holds a few counts of this clonotype. The chain links TRBV24-1 to TRBJ2-1, with D uncertain. Germline loops: CDR1 KGHDR, CDR2 SFDVKD. The germline V and J ends were trimmed by 5 bases and 5 bases, with 12 bases remaining between them. The CDR3 is made up of 14 amino acids. The CDR3 region is CATSARTADNEQFF. The CDR3 DNA reads TGTGCCACCAGTGCCCGGACGGCCGACAATGAGCAGTTCTTC.

The table lists this clonotype with a few counts. This chain connects TRBV29-1 to TRBJ2-1, with D unresolved. This CDR3 is 14 amino acids long. V shed 6 bases and J shed 1 base, with 13 bases lying between them. Germline assignment: CDR1 SQVTM and CDR2 ANQGSEA. This CDR3 is CSVPGPKSYNEQFF. CDR3 coding DNA: TGCAGCGTCCCCGGACCGAAATCCTACAATGAGCAGTTCTTC.

The V and J genes are TRBV12-3 or TRBV12-4 and TRBJ1-1; D is unresolved. V gave up 3 bases and J gave up 7 bases, with 9 bases separating them. CDR3 length: 12 amino acids. The CDR3 here is CASSFAGIEAFF. Written as DNA, the CDR3 is TGTGCCAGCAGTTTCGCGGGGATTGAAGCTTTCTTT.

This clonotype was seen more than once but under ten times. This chain joins TRBV11-2 and TRBJ1-3; 9 positions agree with TRBD1. V lost 4 bases and J lost 3; bases outside the gene matches: 19. The germline CDR1 and CDR2 sequences are SGHAT and FQNNGV. The CDR3 spans 20 residues. The CDR3 coding sequence is TGTGCCAGCAGCTGGATTAAGACAGGGGGGACCAGGTTCGGTGGAAACACCATATATTTT. Translated: CASSWIKTGGTRFGGNTIYF.

J is TRBJ2-3 and V is TRBV20-1, with a tentative D call TRBD1 (5 bases). V lost 4 bases to trimming and J lost 0 bases, with 26 bases between them. The germline CDR1 and CDR2 sequences are DFQATT and SNEGSKA (reference sequence). The CDR3 runs 19 residues. CDR3 in DNA: TGCAGTGCTATCCAGAGCTGGCCACAGGCTTTTTCTAGCACAGATACGCAGTATTTT. Amino acids: CSAIQSWPQAFSSTDTQYF.

The chain links TRBV3-1 to TRBJ2-7, with a weak D call TRBD1 (6 bases). The CDR3 is 12 amino acids. V was clipped by 5 bases and J by 3 bases, with 8 bases between them. Germline V gene sequence: CDR1 LGHDT, CDR2 YNNKEL (reference sequence). In DNA, the CDR3 is TGTGCCAGCAGCGGCAGGGGCTACGAGCAGTACTTC. It translates to CASSGRGYEQYF.

The sample holds a few counts of this clonotype. The chain is built from TRBV29-1 and TRBJ1-2; 10 positions agree with TRBD1. This CDR3 has 14 amino acids. The germline V gene encodes CDR1 SQVTM and CDR2 ANQGSEA. J lost 8 bases, V lost 4 bases, and 10 bases had no gene match. CDR3 coding DNA: TGCAGCGTTGGGGTGACAGGGGGCGGGCGAGGCTACACCTTC. It is translated as CSVGVTGGGRGYTF.

The V and J genes are TRBV10-3 and TRBJ2-5; D unclear. Germline assignment: CDR1 ENHRY and CDR2 SYGVKD. Trimming left V 5 bases short and J 5 bases short, with 12 bases between. The CDR3 loop spans 13 amino acids. The CDR3: CAISSPGGETQYF. The CDR3 nucleotides read TGTGCCATCAGTTCCCCCGGTGGGGAGACCCAGTACTTC.

The V call is TRBV9, the J call TRBJ2-7, with D possibly matching TRBD1 (7 bases). Per germline, CDR1 SGDLS and CDR2 YYNGEE. The CDR3 is 14 residues long. V was clipped by 1 base and J by 5 bases, with 13 bases between them. CDR3 DNA sequence: TGTGCCAGCAGCGTACTACAGGGGACTGACGAGCAGTACTTC. It is translated as CASSVLQGTDEQYF.

Concerning this clonotype itself: The conserved closing phenylalanine or tryptophan is absent in this CDR3, likely reflecting a read error. The chain employs TRBV7-3 and TRBJ2-1, with 8 positions matching TRBD2. The germline V gene has CDR1 SGHTA and CDR2 FQGTGA. This CDR3 is 15 amino acids long. The V gene end was trimmed by 2 bases and the J gene end by 6 bases; junction bases not matched to a gene: 6. The CDR3 DNA sequence: TGTGCCAGCAGCTTAGGGGCGGGAGGAGGCAATGAGCAGTTCCTC. Amino acid sequence: CASSLGAGGGNEQFL.

The chain links TRBV11-2 to TRBJ2-3, with D uncertain. V lost 1 base to trimming and J lost 4 bases, with 9 bases between them. Germline V gene lookup returns CDR1 SGHAT and CDR2 FQNNGV. The length of the CDR3 is 14 residues. The CDR3 nucleotides read TGTGCCAGCAGCTTAGCAGTTAACTCAGATACGCAGTATTTT. This translates into CASSLAVNSDTQYF.

V and J are TRBV10-3 and TRBJ1-1; possibly TRBD1 for D (5 bases). V shed 6 bases and J shed 3 bases, with 11 bases lying between them. The CDR3 consists of 13 residues. CDR1 ENHRY and CDR2 SYGVKD come from the germline V gene. For the CDR3, the DNA is TGTGCCATCAGGGGGACGGGCGACACTGAAGCTTTCTTT. This translates into CAIRGTGDTEAFF.

The CDR3 region has the DNA TGCAGCGTTGACGGACAGGACCAAGAGACCCAGTACTTC. Translation gives CSVDGQDQETQYF. The chain employs TRBV29-1 and TRBJ2-5; 7 bases align to TRBD1. The V gene's germline CDR1 is SQVTM and CDR2 ANQGSEA. This CDR3 region has 13 residues. The trim removed 3 bases at V and 0 bases at J, leaving 1 base unmatched.

The gene calls are TRBV4-2 and TRBJ1-5; D possibly corresponds to TRBD1 (5 bases). Trimming removed 0 bases at V and 5 bases at J, with 11 bases between. The CDR3 sequence is 15 residues long. Germline assignment: CDR1 LGHNA and CDR2 YNFKEQ. The CDR3 region is CASSQDSGGDQPQHF. CDR3 in DNA: TGTGCCAGCAGCCAAGATAGCGGGGGGGATCAGCCCCAGCATTTT.

A remark on this clonotype: One end of the junction varies from germline; a read error may be responsible. The genes are TRBV10-3 and TRBJ2-7; D tentatively fits TRBD1 or TRBD2 (5 bases each). The CDR3 spans 14 residues. Germline CDR1 is ENHRY and CDR2 is SYGVKD. CDR3: CATSEDGASYEQYF. The CDR3 DNA follows: TGTGCCACCAGTGAGGACGGGGCATCCTACGAGCAGTACTTC.

This clonotype has just a few counts. A junction boundary mismatches the germline segment, possibly from a read error. The V and J genes are TRBV10-2 and TRBJ2-7; D remains unclear. The germline CDR1 and CDR2 sequences are WSHSY and SAAADI. This CDR3 has 14 residues. The CDR3 sequence is CASSERTGAYEQYF. The CDR3 DNA sequence: TGCGCCAGTAGTGAGAGGACCGGAGCCTACGAGCAGTACTTC.

The chain has TRBV19 and TRBJ2-7; the D gene is possibly TRBD2 (7 bases). The CDR3 covers 16 residues. From germline, CDR1 is LNHDA and CDR2 SQIVND (reference sequence). V was pared by 5 bases and J by 5 bases, with 22 bases between. Here the CDR3 DNA reads TGTGCCAGTAGTCCCGTGAAGGGGGAGGGCCGTGACGAGCAGTACTTC. Its protein is CASSPVKGEGRDEQYF.

The chain has TRBV29-1 and TRBJ1-2; no reliable D call. The CDR3 runs to 11 residues. The germline V and J ends were trimmed by 5 bases and 8 bases, with 12 bases remaining between them. The germline CDR1 and CDR2 sequences are SQVTM and ANQGSEA. The CDR3 sequence is CSVHGFGGYTF. In DNA, the CDR3 is TGCAGCGTTCATGGGTTTGGCGGCTACACCTTC.

This clonotype has just a few counts. The V call is TRBV23-1, the J call TRBJ1-1, with 9 bases identical to TRBD1. TRBV23-1 falls under the ORF class, with uncertain function. V shed 10 bases and J 10 bases; nucleotides not matched to a gene: 28. The CDR3 consists of 18 residues. The CDR3 DNA reads TGCGCCACCAGACCGGGACAGGGCCCCTGTAACCCCCTCCAACGAGCTTTCTTT. As protein: CATRPGQGPCNPLQRAFF.